This T cell receptor beta chain was identified during a study of cytomegalovirus exposure and HLA in healthy donors. Germline CDR1 reads SGHRS; CDR2 reads YFSETQ. The V end was cut by 0 bases, the J end by 4 bases, with 5 bases between. The CDR3 has 13 residues. The PCR employed 60 Vbeta primers together with 13 Jbeta primers. Profiled with immunoSEQ multiplex PCR; TCRdb holds only in-frame clones, not every one. The table records about 190,000 clones, roughly 80% of them present only once. The source of this sequence is a woman under 30 in good health and CMV-seronegative. The rearrangement links TRBV5-1 to TRBJ1-3, with unresolved D. The sample consisted of PBMCs. For the CDR3, the DNA is TGCGCCAGCAGCTTGGCGGGGGGAAACACCATATATTTT. This translates into CASSLAGGNTIYF.